The 9 T cell receptor beta chains below were found in one sample sequenced in a study of blood T cell repertoires in COVID-19. Measured with immunoSEQ multiplex PCR; TCRdb has only the in-frame clones, and not every one. The sample yields some 330,000 clones, just under 90% seen once. Material for sequencing was peripheral blood. Every receptor here comes from a woman in her 30s with COVID-19, enrolled during active disease.

The chain is built from TRBV5-5 and TRBJ2-1, with a tentative D call TRBD1 (5 bases). The CDR3 runs to 14 residues. Germline CDR1 SGHKS, CDR2 YYEKEE (reference sequence). V lost 4 bases to trimming and J lost 6 bases, with 14 bases between them. This CDR3 is CASSQTQGSNEQFF. The CDR3 nucleotides are TGTGCCAGCAGCCAAACCCAGGGTAGCAATGAGCAGTTCTTC. The full variable domain, its missing parts supplied by reference TRBV5-5 and TRBJ2-1, is DAGVTQSPTHLIKTRGQQVTLRCSPISGHKSVSWYQQVLGQGPQFIFQYYEKEERGRGNFPDRFSARQFPNYSSELNVNALLLGDSALYLCASSQTQGSNEQFFGPGTRLTVL.

The chain recombines TRBV10-3 with TRBJ1-2; the match to TRBD1 covers 9 bases. V lost 6 bases and J lost 4; bases outside the gene matches: 6. CDR1 is ENHRY, CDR2 SYGVKD, per germline. The CDR3 sequence is 14 residues long. CDR3 DNA sequence: TGTGCCATCAGCGATGACAGGGGGATCTATGGCTACACCTTC. Translating it yields CAISDDRGIYGYTF.

The gene calls are TRBV12-3 or TRBV12-4 and TRBJ1-6; 8 bases map to TRBD1. Unmatched junction bases numbered 1, after V lost 5 bases and J lost 7 bases. There are 13 residues in the CDR3. CDR3 region: CASSGQGNSPLHF. The CDR3 DNA reads as TGTGCCAGCAGTGGACAGGGAAATTCACCCCTCCACTTT.

This clone was recorded a few times. The chain has TRBV12-3 or TRBV12-4 and TRBJ1-2; D unclear. The V end was cut by 7 bases, the J end by 2 bases, with 11 bases between. This CDR3 spans 13 amino acids. The DNA for the CDR3 is TGTGCCAGCACCTTCACACCCAACTATGGCTACACCTTC. It specifies CASTFTPNYGYTF.

Comments on this clone: Other DNA sequences within the sample encode an identical CDR3. This chain connects TRBV7-2 to TRBJ2-5, with 15 bases identical to TRBD2. This CDR3 spans 16 amino acids. Germline CDR1 reads SGHTA; CDR2 reads FQGNSA. V lost 6 bases and J lost 5; bases outside the gene matches: 7. As DNA, the CDR3 is TGTGCCAGCAGTCTCGGACTAGCGGGGGGGCAGGAGACCCAGTACTTC. Translating it yields CASSLGLAGGQETQYF.

The J gene is TRBJ1-1, the V gene TRBV6-4; 8 bases match TRBD1. The CDR3 spans 15 residues. Germline CDR1 and CDR2: MRHNA and SNTAGT. The J segment lost 1 base and the V segment lost 6 bases, leaving 7 bases of the junction unmatched. The CDR3 nucleotides are TGTGCCAGCAGGCATCCGGGACAGGCGAACACTGAAGCTTTCTTT. This sequence encodes CASRHPGQANTEAFF.

This clone was recorded only once. V usage is TRBV19 and J usage is TRBJ2-5; TRBD2 aligns across 8 bases. The CDR3 spans 14 residues. V dropped 8 bases and J dropped 2; count of bases not matched to a gene: 7. Germline V lookup: CDR1 LNHDA, CDR2 SQIVND (reference sequence). The CDR3 here is CASSITGGQETQYF. In nucleotides, the CDR3 is TGTGCCAGTTCAATTACGGGGGGGCAAGAGACCCAGTACTTC.

This sequence joins TRBV29-1 and TRBJ1-2; 9 bases line up with TRBD1. The germline V gene has CDR1 SQVTM and CDR2 ANQGSEA. CDR3 length: 18 residues. Losses at the gene ends were 3 bases for V and 3 bases for J; bases not matched to a gene: 17. The CDR3 reads CSVENRGRIVFGHYGYTF. The CDR3 DNA sequence: TGCAGCGTTGAGAACAGGGGGCGAATAGTTTTTGGACACTATGGCTACACCTTC.

This sequence joins TRBV4-1 and TRBJ2-2; 8 positions agree with TRBD2. V gave up 4 bases and J gave up 4 bases; unmatched junction bases: 11. The CDR3 sequence is 17 residues long. Germline V gene sequence: CDR1 MGHRA, CDR2 YSYEKL. The CDR3 region has the DNA TGCGCCAGCAGCCCCCCGGGGGCGGGGGGCATCACCGGGGAGCTGTTTTTT. This codes for CASSPPGAGGITGELFF.